The clone carrying this T cell receptor beta chain was picked up a small number of times. These data come from a study of blood T cell repertoires in COVID-19. The wider study: Specimens from acute and convalescent COVID-19 originated in the United States, Italy and Spain.

Clones were sequenced by immunoSEQ multiplex PCR, and TCRdb holds only the in-frame ones, with some missing. The table has 230,000 or so clones, 84% seen once. The CDR3 runs 14 residues. In germline, CDR1 is MDHEN, CDR2 SYDVKM. V dropped 8 bases and J dropped 5 bases, with 16 bases sitting between them. This chain uses TRBV28 with TRBJ1-5; possible D gene TRBD1, 5 bases. This sequence originates from a woman in her thirties or forties who had recovered from COVID-19. The source material was peripheral blood. This chain's CDR3 is CASGLLGEDQPQHF. CDR3 coding DNA: TGTGCCAGCGGGTTATTGGGGGAGGATCAGCCCCAGCATTTT.